This T cell receptor (beta chain) was retrieved from a study of T cells in tuberculosis. The data were produced by immunoSEQ multiplex PCR, yet TCRdb's version contains in-frame clones alone and is incomplete. The data show around 30,000 clones, approximately 93% seen once. Time point indicated: new active TB diagnosis, blood taken before or within 7 days of starting treatment. Included patients were adults of at least 18, HIV-seronegative, South African. V was shortened by 5 bases and J by 4 bases, with 8 bases between the two germline ends. CDR1 and CDR2 (germline): SGHTA, FQGNSA. This CDR3 is built from 12 residues.

The source is an adult with tuberculosis. This sequence joins TRBV7-2 and TRBJ2-5; a possible D gene is TRBD2 (5 bases). The sample here was PBMCs, taken at tuberculosis diagnosis. CDR3 nucleotides: TGTGCCAGCAGCCTCGCGGGAGAGACCCAGTACTTC. It is translated as CASSLAGETQYF.